This T cell receptor beta chain is drawn from a study of CD8 T cells in Susac syndrome. The study, taken as a whole, reports: The relatively small number of individuals in the TCR sequencing and HLA analysis was acknowledged by the study.

RNA amounts of 0.5 to 1 ug underwent reverse transcription with random hexamers. TCR beta CDR3 was amplified by immunoSEQ multiplex PCR. This amplification extended across 54 Vbeta and 13 Jbeta segments. TCRdb reanalysed the immunoSEQ multiplex PCR reads using MiXCR and keeps one entry per CDR3 protein. The data contain 180,000 or so distinct CDR3 sequences, around 95% of them singletons. TCR beta from blood CD8+ and CD4+ T cells was sequenced. Healthy donors formed controls matched for age and sex. With V trimmed by 4 bases and J by 13 bases, 23 bases remained unmatched. Germline V gene lookup returns CDR1 SGHDT and CDR2 YYEEEE. This CDR3 region has 16 residues. For this clonotype: The antigen is unknown.

The sequencing sample was made of CD4+ T cells from PBMCs. The V and J genes are TRBV5-6 and TRBJ2-7, with TRBD1 matching over 7 bases. The TCR was taken from a human donor in good health. The CDR3, as DNA: TGTGCCAGCAGCGCCCGAAATCAAGACAGGGTCTACGTGGGATACTTC. It codes for CASSARNQDRVYVGYF.